The 16 T cell receptor beta chains reported below all come from one sample, sequenced in a study of T cell repertoires in cytomegalovirus infection. Each CDR3 protein is one row after TCRdb ran MiXCR on the reads. There are more than 500,000 distinct CDR3 sequences in the sample; more than 15% occur only once, and roughly a quarter lies in the top ten. The sequencing input was CD8+ T cells from PBMCs. The receptors originated from a human donor in good health (CMV status not recorded). Some clones in this sample may be carry-over from other donors' samples.

This clonotype has a count of ten or more. The genes are TRBV12-3 or TRBV12-4 and TRBJ2-1; 13 nucleotides line up with TRBD2. The CDR3 covers 17 residues. J was trimmed by 7 bases and V by 0 bases; bases with no gene match: 6. CDR3 nucleotide sequence: TGTGCCAGCAGTTTAGCACTAGCGGGAGGGGAAGGGAATGAGCAGTTCTTC. This encodes CASSLALAGGEGNEQFF.

This clonotype has at least ten counts. The genes are TRBV7-8 and TRBJ2-7; no definite D call. The germline V gene has CDR1 SGHVS and CDR2 FQNEAQ. Trimming shortened V by 4 bases and J by 2 bases, and 12 bases separated the two germline ends. This CDR3 has 14 residues. The CDR3 region has the DNA TGTGCCAGCAGCTCTAGACTCCGGCCCTACGAGCAGTACTTC. Protein product: CASSSRLRPYEQYF.

This clonotype has only a few counts. This chain uses TRBV2 with TRBJ2-3; TRBD1 or TRBD2 may be the D gene (5 bases each). V lost 5 bases to trimming and J lost 4 bases, with 34 bases between them. Germline V lookup: CDR1 SNHLY, CDR2 FYNNEI. The CDR3 is 21 amino acids. CDR3 sequence: CASSTPRGLAGNPSMADTQYF. In nucleotides, the CDR3 is TGTGCCAGCAGTACACCCCGGGGCCTAGCAGGGAACCCCTCAATGGCAGATACGCAGTATTTT.

Here the CDR3 DNA reads TGTGCCAGCAGTGAAGATCTTGGACAGGGGGCGGGTGAGCAGTACTTC. It encodes CASSEDLGQGAGEQYF. The chain couples TRBV6-1 to TRBJ2-7, with 11 bases that match TRBD1. Germline-derived CDR1 and CDR2 are MNHNS and SASEGT. V shed 1 base, J shed 7 bases, and the junction held 9 bases outside the gene matches. The CDR3 loop spans 16 amino acids.

This clonotype was picked up a small number of times. The rearrangement links TRBV7-9 to TRBJ1-4; no firm D call. Germline assignment: CDR1 SEHNR and CDR2 FQNEAQ (reference sequence). V shed 5 bases and J shed 0 bases, with 7 bases lying between them. The CDR3 runs 14 residues. In DNA form, the CDR3 reads TGTGCCAGCAGCCCGGCAGCAACTAATGAAAAACTGTTTTTT. It codes for CASSPAATNEKLFF.

This clonotype was recorded many times. The V and J genes are TRBV6-1 and TRBJ1-5; D ambiguous. Looked up from germline, CDR1 is MNHNS and CDR2 is SASEGT. V was clipped by 5 bases and J by 5 bases, with 16 bases between them. This CDR3 region has 15 residues. The CDR3 spells CASSRPAALYQPQHF. In DNA, the CDR3 is TGTGCCAGCAGTAGACCAGCGGCCCTCTATCAGCCCCAGCATTTT.

The rearrangement joins TRBV7-9 to TRBJ1-1; perhaps TRBD1 as D (5 bases). Germline CDR1 and CDR2: SEHNR and FQNEAQ (reference sequence). CDR3 length: 14 residues. V lost 2 bases and J lost 2, with 9 bases in between. The CDR3 sequence is CASSLSDSNTEAFF. The CDR3 DNA reads TGTGCCAGCAGCTTAAGTGACAGCAACACTGAAGCTTTCTTT. The whole variable domain, remainder taken from reference TRBV7-9 and TRBJ1-1, is DTGVSQNPRHKITKRGQNVTFRCDPISEHNRLYWYRQTLGQGPEFLTYFQNEAQLEKSRLLSDRFSAERPKGSFSTLEIQRTEQGDSAMYLCASSLSDSNTEAFFGQGTRLTVV.

This clonotype has at least ten counts. The rearrangement uses TRBV7-9 and TRBJ1-1; 7 bases are a match to TRBD1. Germline V gene sequence: CDR1 SEHNR, CDR2 FQNEAQ (reference sequence). The J segment lost 2 bases and the V segment lost 5 bases, leaving 8 bases of the junction unmatched. This CDR3 spans 15 amino acids. The DNA for the CDR3 is TGTGCCAGCAGCCCGCCCCAGGGGGGTAACACTGAAGCTTTCTTT. Translating it yields CASSPPQGGNTEAFF.

This clonotype was seen more than once but under ten times. CDR3 in amino acids: CASSYSRAVSTDTQYF. The CDR3 coding sequence is TGTGCCAGCAGTTACTCGAGGGCAGTTAGCACAGATACGCAGTATTTT. The chain has TRBV6-5 and TRBJ2-3; D is perhaps TRBD2 (5 bases). V was shortened by 0 bases and J by 0 bases, with 10 bases between the two germline ends. Germline V gives CDR1 MNHEY, CDR2 SVGAGI. The CDR3 consists of 16 residues.

This clonotype was counted many times. The V call is TRBV10-3, the J call TRBJ2-3; D gene unclear. The CDR3 totals 15 residues. V was trimmed by 0 bases and J by 0 bases, leaving 7 bases between them. Germline CDR1 and CDR2: ENHRY and SYGVKD. CDR3 sequence (DNA): TGTGCCATCAGTGAGTCCAAGCTAAGCACAGATACGCAGTATTTT. Protein sequence: CAISESKLSTDTQYF.

V usage is TRBV10-3 and J usage is TRBJ1-5; maybe TRBD1 (5 bases). V dropped 6 bases and J dropped 2 bases, with 11 bases sitting between them. This CDR3 contains 14 residues. Germline assignment: CDR1 ENHRY and CDR2 SYGVKD. Here the CDR3 DNA reads TGTGCCATCAGCCTCGGGGGGGGCAATCAGCCCCAGCATTTT. Residues: CAISLGGGNQPQHF.

Many counts were recorded for this clonotype. The chain links TRBV7-2 to TRBJ2-5; 11 nucleotides line up with TRBD2. Germline lookup yields CDR1 SGHTA and CDR2 FQGNSA. There are 17 residues in the CDR3. Trimming took 1 base from V and 3 from J; bases not matched to a gene: 7. The CDR3 loop reads CASSLGLAGLTKETQYF. CDR3 nucleotide sequence: TGTGCCAGCAGCTTAGGACTAGCGGGACTCACGAAAGAGACCCAGTACTTC.

The table lists this clonotype with many counts. The V call is TRBV6-2 or TRBV6-3, the J call TRBJ2-6; 9 positions match TRBD1. The CDR3 is made up of 17 amino acids. Germline assignment: CDR1 MNHEY and CDR2 SVGEGT. Unmatched junction bases numbered 10, after V lost 6 bases and J lost 4 bases. The CDR3 region is CASSLRDRVIGANVLTF. The CDR3 DNA reads as TGTGCCAGCAGCCTCCGGGACAGGGTGATCGGGGCCAACGTCCTGACTTTC.

The chain couples TRBV2 to TRBJ2-7; D gene ambiguous. The CDR3 spans 10 residues. Germline V gene lookup returns CDR1 SNHLY and CDR2 FYNNEI. Trimming removed 6 bases from V and 9 bases from J, with 9 bases in between. The CDR3 DNA reads TGTGCCAGCAGAAGCCTGCGGCAGTACTTC. Amino acids: CASRSLRQYF.

This clonotype has a count of ten or more. The chain joins TRBV7-8 to TRBJ1-4, with D hard to call. Trimming cost V 5 bases and J 5 bases, with 18 bases left between them. Germline CDR1 is SGHVS and CDR2 is FQNEAQ. The CDR3 spans 16 residues. CDR3 sequence reads: CASSLRALGFNEKLFF. The CDR3 DNA follows: TGTGCCAGCAGCCTCCGGGCACTGGGTTTCAATGAAAAACTGTTTTTT.

This clonotype was recorded a few times. V is TRBV6-2 or TRBV6-3 and J is TRBJ2-3; D gene unclear. The CDR3 has 14 residues. CDR1 and CDR2 (germline): MNHEY, SVGEGT. Trimming stripped 6 bases from V and 0 bases from J, with 10 bases between. DNA of the CDR3: TGTGCCAGCAGCCTTATAACAAGCACAGATACGCAGTATTTT. The encoded protein is CASSLITSTDTQYF.